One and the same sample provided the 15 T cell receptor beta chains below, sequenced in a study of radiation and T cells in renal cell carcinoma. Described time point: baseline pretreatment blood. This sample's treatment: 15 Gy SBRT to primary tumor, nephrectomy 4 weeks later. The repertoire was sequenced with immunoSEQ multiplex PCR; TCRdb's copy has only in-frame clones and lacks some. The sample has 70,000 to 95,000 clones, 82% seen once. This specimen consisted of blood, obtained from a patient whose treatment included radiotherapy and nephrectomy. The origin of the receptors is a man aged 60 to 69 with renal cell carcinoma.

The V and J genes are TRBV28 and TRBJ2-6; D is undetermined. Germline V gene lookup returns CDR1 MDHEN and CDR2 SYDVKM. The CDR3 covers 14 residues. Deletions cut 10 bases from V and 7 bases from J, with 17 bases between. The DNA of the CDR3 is TGTGCCACTTTAGACGGGTCCCGAGCCAACGTCCTGACTTTC. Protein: CATLDGSRANVLTF.

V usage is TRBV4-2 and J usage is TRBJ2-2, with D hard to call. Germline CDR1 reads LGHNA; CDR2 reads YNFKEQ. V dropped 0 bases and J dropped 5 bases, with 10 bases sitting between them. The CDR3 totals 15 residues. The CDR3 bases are TGTGCCAGCAGCCAAGAGCCGTGGGGAACCGGGGAGCTGTTTTTT. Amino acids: CASSQEPWGTGELFF.

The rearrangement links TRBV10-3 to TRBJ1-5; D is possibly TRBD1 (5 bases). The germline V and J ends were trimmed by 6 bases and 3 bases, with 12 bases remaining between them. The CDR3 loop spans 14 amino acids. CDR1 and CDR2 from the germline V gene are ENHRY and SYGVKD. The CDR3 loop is CAIRQDGYNQPQHF. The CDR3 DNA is TGTGCCATCAGACAGGACGGCTACAATCAGCCCCAGCATTTT.

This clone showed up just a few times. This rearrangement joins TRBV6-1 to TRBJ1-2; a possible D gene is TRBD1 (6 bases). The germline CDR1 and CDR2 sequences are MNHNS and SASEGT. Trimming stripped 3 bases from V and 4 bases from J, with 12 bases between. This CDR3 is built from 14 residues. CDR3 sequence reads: CASSDSGEIYGYTF. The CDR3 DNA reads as TGTGCCAGCAGTGACTCAGGGGAAATCTATGGCTACACCTTC.

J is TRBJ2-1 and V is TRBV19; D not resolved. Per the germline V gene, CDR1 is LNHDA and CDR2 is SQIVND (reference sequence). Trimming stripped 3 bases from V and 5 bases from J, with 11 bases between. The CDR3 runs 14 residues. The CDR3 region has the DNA TGTGCCAGTAGTATTCCCGGACGCAACAATGAGCAGTTCTTC. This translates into CASSIPGRNNEQFF. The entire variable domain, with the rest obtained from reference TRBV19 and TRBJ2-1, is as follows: DGGITQSPKYLFRKEGQNVTLSCEQNLNHDAMYWYRQDPGQGLRLIYYSQIVNDFQKGDIAEGYSVSREKKESFPLTVTSAQKNPTAFYLCASSIPGRNNEQFFGPGTRLTVL.

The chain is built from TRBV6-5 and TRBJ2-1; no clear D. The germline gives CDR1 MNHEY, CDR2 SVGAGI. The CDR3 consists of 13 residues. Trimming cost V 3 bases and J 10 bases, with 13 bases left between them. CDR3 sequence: CASSYTPKAEQFF. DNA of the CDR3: TGTGCCAGCAGTTATACCCCCAAAGCAGAGCAGTTCTTC.

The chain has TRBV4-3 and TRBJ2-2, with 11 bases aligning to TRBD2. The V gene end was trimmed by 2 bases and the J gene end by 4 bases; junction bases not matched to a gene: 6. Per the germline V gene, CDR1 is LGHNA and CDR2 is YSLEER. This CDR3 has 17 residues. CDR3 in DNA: TGCGCCAGCAGCCAATTTATTCTAGCGGGAGGCACCGGGGAGCTGTTTTTT. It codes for CASSQFILAGGTGELFF.

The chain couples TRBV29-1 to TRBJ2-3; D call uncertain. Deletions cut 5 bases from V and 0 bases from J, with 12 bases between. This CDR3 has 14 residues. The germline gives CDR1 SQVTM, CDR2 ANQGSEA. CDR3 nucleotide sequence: TGCAGCGTTAAGGCGCTCACTAGCACAGATACGCAGTATTTT. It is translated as CSVKALTSTDTQYF.

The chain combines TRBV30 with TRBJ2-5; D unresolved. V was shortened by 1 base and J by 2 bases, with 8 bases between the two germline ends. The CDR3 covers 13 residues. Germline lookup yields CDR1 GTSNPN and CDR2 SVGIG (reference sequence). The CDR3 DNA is TGTGCCTGGAGTGGGACGGGTCAAGAGACCCAGTACTTC. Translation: CAWSGTGQETQYF.

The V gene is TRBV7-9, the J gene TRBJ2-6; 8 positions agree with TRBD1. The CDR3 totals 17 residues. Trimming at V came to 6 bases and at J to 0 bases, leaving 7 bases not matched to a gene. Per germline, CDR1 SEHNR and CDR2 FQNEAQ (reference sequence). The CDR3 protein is CASRGQVTRSGANVLTF. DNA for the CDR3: TGTGCCAGCAGGGGACAGGTAACGCGCTCTGGGGCCAACGTCCTGACTTTC.

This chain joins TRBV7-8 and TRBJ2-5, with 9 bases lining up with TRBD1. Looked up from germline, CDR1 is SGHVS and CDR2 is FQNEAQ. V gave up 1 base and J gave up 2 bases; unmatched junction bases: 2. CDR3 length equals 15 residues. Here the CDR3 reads CASSLGTGVQETQYF. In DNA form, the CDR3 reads TGTGCCAGCAGCTTAGGGACAGGGGTACAAGAGACCCAGTACTTC.

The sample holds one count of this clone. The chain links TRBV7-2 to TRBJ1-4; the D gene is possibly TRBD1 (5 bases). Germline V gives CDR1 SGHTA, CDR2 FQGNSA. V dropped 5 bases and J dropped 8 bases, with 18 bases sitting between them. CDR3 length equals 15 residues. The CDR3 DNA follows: TGTGCCAGCAGCCTCCCGGGGGAATCTCTCGAAAAACTGTTTTTT. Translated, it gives CASSLPGESLEKLFF.

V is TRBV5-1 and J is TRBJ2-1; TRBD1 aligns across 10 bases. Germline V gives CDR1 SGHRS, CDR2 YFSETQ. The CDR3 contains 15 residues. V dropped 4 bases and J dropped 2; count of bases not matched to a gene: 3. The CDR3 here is CASSGGQGAYNEQFF. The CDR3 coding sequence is TGCGCCAGCAGCGGCGGACAGGGGGCCTACAATGAGCAGTTCTTC.

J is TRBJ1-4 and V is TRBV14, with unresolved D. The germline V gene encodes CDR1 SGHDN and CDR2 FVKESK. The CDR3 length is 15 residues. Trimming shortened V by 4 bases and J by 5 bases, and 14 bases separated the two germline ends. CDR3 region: CASSRTAGSNEKLFF. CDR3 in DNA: TGTGCCAGCAGCCGGACTGCCGGCTCAAATGAAAAACTGTTTTTT.

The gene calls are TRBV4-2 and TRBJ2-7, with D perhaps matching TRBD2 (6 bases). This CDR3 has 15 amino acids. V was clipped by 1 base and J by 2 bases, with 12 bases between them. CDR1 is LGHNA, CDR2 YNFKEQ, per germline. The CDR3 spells CASSQVTGDTYEQYF. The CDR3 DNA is TGTGCCAGCAGCCAAGTAACGGGGGATACCTACGAGCAGTACTTC.